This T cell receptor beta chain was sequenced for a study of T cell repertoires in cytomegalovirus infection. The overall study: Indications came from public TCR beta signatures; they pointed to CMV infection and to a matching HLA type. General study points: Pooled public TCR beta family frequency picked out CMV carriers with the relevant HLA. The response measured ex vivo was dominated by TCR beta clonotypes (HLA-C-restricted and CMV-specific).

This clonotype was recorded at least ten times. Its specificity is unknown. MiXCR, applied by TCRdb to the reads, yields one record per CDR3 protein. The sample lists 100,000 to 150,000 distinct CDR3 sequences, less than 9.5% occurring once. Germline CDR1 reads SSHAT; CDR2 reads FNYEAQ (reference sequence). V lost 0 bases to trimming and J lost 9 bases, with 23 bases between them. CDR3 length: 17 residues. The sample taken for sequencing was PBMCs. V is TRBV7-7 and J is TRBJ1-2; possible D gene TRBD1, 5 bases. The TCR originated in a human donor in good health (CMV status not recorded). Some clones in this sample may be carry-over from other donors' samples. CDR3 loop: CASSLATQGTAFERYTF. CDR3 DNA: TGTGCCAGCAGCTTAGCTACTCAGGGTACAGCGTTTGAACGCTACACCTTC.